This TCR beta chain was identified in a study of T cell responses to AZD1222 COVID-19 vaccine. Profiling relied on immunoSEQ multiplex PCR, and the TCRdb table lists in-frame clones only, not all of them. The sample holds 130,000 or so clones, just under 95% seen once. The V gene's germline CDR1 is SEHNR and CDR2 FQNEAQ (reference sequence). V was shortened by 8 bases and J by 0 bases, with 12 bases between the two germline ends. The CDR3 extends over 14 amino acids. The chain joins TRBV7-9 to TRBJ2-3, with D tentatively TRBD2 (6 bases). The material was peripheral blood, obtained on day 0 of AZD1222 vaccination. This sequence originates from an adult in good health. The CDR3 nucleotides read TGTGCCAGCCCGGGACTGGTTAGCACAGATACGCAGTATTTT. It is translated as CASPGLVSTDTQYF.